A selection of T cell receptor beta chains follows, all from one sample in a study of CXCR3-negative and CXCR3-positive naive CD8 T cells. Reprocessing the 5' RACE reads, TCRdb reports a single entry for every CDR3 protein and omits DNA. The sample has some 150,000 distinct CDR3 sequences, and its top ten clones hold about 0.44%. The sample was naive CXCR3+ CD8+ T cells from blood. These TCRs come from a human donor in good health. Some clones in this sample may be carry-over from other donors' samples. CDR3s include the opening cysteine and the closing phenylalanine or tryptophan. Each record gives: V gene, J gene, CDR3 protein.

TRBV6-6	TRBJ2-2	CASRERGNTEELFF
TRBV7-9	TRBJ1-2	CASSTQGDYGYTF
TRBV4-1	TRBJ1-2	CASSQGPGNPNYYGYTF
TRBV27	TRBJ1-2	CASSHLGTDQDETHNYGYTF
TRBV20-1	TRBJ2-7	CSARPRSSYEQYF
TRBV27	TRBJ2-3	CASSSPTASSTDTQYF
TRBV6-2/TRBV6-3	TRBJ2-1	CASRARDRGNNEQFF
TRBV5-1	TRBJ2-1	CASSWDRDEQFF
TRBV5-1	TRBJ2-7	CASSLEGHEQYF
TRBV5-1	TRBJ2-1	CASSLMPHLGGAGNEQFF
TRBV5-1	TRBJ2-7	CASSLGLAYYEQYF
TRBV30	TRBJ1-1	CAWTDRVITEAFF
TRBV4-2	TRBJ2-3	CASSQDLWTTDTQYF
TRBV24-1	TRBJ2-1	CAASARGYNEQFF
TRBV5-6	TRBJ2-1	CASSFLVGAEQFF
TRBV7-9	TRBJ2-1	CASSPAGSSYNEQFF
TRBV5-5	TRBJ1-1	CASSWGPNTEAFF
TRBV7-9	TRBJ2-3	CASRRGLANTDTQYF
TRBV7-9	TRBJ2-1	CASSLTGGGAYYNEQFF
TRBV4-1	TRBJ2-1	CASSQNNEQFF
TRBV12-3/TRBV12-4	TRBJ2-2	CASKLAGGPDTGELFF
TRBV4-3	TRBJ1-5	CASSQDSSRNQPQHF
TRBV4-3	TRBJ2-1	CASCQPVSSGHNEQFF
TRBV7-9	TRBJ2-7	CASSFRDVGPELNPYEQYF
TRBV5-4	TRBJ1-6	CASSFAGEGNSPLHF
TRBV4-3	TRBJ2-5	CASSQVGTSEETQYF
TRBV6-5	TRBJ2-1	CASSTSGWDNEQFF
TRBV28	TRBJ1-1	CASSLSGNTEAFF
TRBV7-9	TRBJ2-7	CASSPSTGSYEQYF
TRBV12-3/TRBV12-4	TRBJ2-1	CASSGGQYNEQFF
TRBV19	TRBJ1-5	CASRVSGKNNQPQHF
TRBV3-1	TRBJ1-2	CASSQEVWDRPNYGYTF
TRBV7-9	TRBJ2-1	CASSLAFQGAYNEQFF
TRBV12-3/TRBV12-4	TRBJ2-1	CASSIGGGNEQFF
TRBV5-1	TRBJ1-2	CASSLTTGGIGYTF
TRBV6-6	TRBJ1-5	CASSYGWPGVDQPQHF
TRBV27	TRBJ2-1	CVSSPQGGGRSVNEQFF
TRBV28	TRBJ2-1	CASRLVLAGTNEQFF
TRBV5-1	TRBJ1-1	CASSLGQGADEAFF
TRBV2	TRBJ1-5	CASSEWGGESQPQHF
TRBV28	TRBJ2-7	CASSLFQRPTGGSYEQYF
TRBV4-3	TRBJ2-7	CASSPTSGVTYEQYF
TRBV7-9	TRBJ1-1	CASSYGPTEAFF
TRBV29-1	TRBJ2-2	CSVAVAGAETGELFF
TRBV4-3	TRBJ2-4	CASSQLAGEGNIQYF